This TCR beta chain was identified in a study of PD-1 blockade in classical Hodgkin lymphoma. Here immunoSEQ multiplex PCR was the method, and the copy in TCRdb shows in-frame clones only, minus some. The data contain approximately 17,000 clones, approximately 68% of them singletons. With respect to this clone: The antigen is undetermined.

All patients experienced relapse after autologous stem cell transplantation, and brentuximab vedotin exposure was variable. Germline-derived CDR1 and CDR2 are KGHSH and LQKENI. This CDR3 is built from 15 residues. Trimming stripped 2 bases from V and 7 bases from J, with 12 bases between. Study-wide results and limits: When nivolumab was started under 1 year after ASCT, patients were excluded.

This specimen was peripheral blood mononuclear cells (PBMCs), taken before the second cycle of nivolumab. The chain joins TRBV18 to TRBJ1-6; perhaps TRBD1 as D (5 bases). The sequence came from a human donor with classical Hodgkin lymphoma. The CDR3 loop is CASSPASRQNSPLHF. In DNA form, the CDR3 reads TGTGCCAGCTCACCAGCCTCCAGACAGAATTCACCCCTCCACTTT.